This T cell receptor beta chain was sequenced in a study of technical replicates of blood from several donors. The protocol was immunoSEQ multiplex PCR, while the TCRdb copy is restricted to in-frame clones and leaves out a portion. The sample has 55,000 to 60,000 clones, just under 95% seen once. Trimming left V 3 bases short and J 2 bases short, with 8 bases between. Germline-derived CDR1 and CDR2 are LNHDA and SQIVND (reference sequence). This CDR3 region has 14 residues. The chain carries TRBV19 and TRBJ1-5; D remains unclear. The TCR comes from a human donor in good health. Some clones in this sample may be carry-over from other donors' samples. The sample consisted of PBMCs. CDR3 DNA: TGTGCCAGTAGTATCCCCGGGGGCAATCAGCCCCAGCATTTT. This translates into CASSIPGGNQPQHF.